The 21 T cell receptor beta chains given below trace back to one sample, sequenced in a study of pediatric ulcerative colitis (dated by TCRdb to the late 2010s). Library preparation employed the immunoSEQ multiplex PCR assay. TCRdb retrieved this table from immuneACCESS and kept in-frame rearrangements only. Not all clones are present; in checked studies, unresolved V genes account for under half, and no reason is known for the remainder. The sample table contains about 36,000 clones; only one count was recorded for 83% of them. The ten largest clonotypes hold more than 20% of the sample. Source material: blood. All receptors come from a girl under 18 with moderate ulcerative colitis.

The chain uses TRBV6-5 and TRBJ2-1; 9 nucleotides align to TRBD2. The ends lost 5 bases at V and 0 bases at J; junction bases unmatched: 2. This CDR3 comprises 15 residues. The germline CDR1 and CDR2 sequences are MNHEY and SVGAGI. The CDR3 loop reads CASSGTSRSYNEQFF. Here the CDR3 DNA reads TGTGCCAGCAGTGGGACTAGCCGCTCCTACAATGAGCAGTTCTTC.

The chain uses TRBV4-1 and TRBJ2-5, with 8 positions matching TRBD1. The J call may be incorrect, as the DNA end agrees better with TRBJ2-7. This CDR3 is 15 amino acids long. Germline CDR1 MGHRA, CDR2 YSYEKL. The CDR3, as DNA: TGCGCCAGCAGCCAGCGAACAGGGGGCTCCTACGAGCAGTACTTC. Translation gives CASSQRTGGSYEQYF.

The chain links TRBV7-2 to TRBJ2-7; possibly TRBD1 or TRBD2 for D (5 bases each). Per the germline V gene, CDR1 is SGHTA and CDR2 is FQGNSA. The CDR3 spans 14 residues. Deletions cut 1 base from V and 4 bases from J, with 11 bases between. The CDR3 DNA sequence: TGTGCCAGCAGCTTAGTCCCGAGGGGATACGAGCAGTACTTC. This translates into CASSLVPRGYEQYF.

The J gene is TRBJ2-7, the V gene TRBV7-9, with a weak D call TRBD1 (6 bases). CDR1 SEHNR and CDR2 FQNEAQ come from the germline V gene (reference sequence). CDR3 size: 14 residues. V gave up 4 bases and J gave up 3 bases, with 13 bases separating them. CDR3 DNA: TGTGCCAGCAGCTCGGACAGCCCCGGCTACGAGCAGTACTTC. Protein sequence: CASSSDSPGYEQYF.

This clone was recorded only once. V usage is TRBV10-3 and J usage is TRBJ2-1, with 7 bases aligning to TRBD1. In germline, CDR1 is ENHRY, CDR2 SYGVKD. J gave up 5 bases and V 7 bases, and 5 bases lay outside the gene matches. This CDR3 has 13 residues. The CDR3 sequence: CAIKGTADNEQFF. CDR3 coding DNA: TGTGCCATCAAAGGGACAGCCGACAATGAGCAGTTCTTC.

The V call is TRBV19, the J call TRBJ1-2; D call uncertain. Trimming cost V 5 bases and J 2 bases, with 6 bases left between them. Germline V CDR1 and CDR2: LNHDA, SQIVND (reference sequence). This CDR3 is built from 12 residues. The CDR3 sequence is CASSPVNYGYTF. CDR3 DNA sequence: TGTGCCAGTAGTCCCGTAAACTATGGCTACACCTTC. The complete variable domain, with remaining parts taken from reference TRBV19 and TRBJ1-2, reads DGGITQSPKYLFRKEGQNVTLSCEQNLNHDAMYWYRQDPGQGLRLIYYSQIVNDFQKGDIAEGYSVSREKKESFPLTVTSAQKNPTAFYLCASSPVNYGYTFGSGTRLTVV.

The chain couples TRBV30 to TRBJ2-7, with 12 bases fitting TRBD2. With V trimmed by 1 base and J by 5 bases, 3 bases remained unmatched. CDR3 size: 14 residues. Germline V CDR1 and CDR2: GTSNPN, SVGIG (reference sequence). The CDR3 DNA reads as TGTGCCTGGAGTGGCGGACTAGCGGGACACGAGCAGTACTTC. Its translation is CAWSGGLAGHEQYF.

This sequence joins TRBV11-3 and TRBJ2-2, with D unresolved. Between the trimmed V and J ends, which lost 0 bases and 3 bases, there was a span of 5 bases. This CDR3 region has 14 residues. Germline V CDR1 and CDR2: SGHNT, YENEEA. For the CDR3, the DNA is TGTGCCAGCAGCTTAGACACCCACACCGGGGAGCTGTTTTTT. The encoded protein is CASSLDTHTGELFF. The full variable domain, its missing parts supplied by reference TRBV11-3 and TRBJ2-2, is EAGVVQSPRYKIIEKKQPVAFWCNPISGHNTLYWYLQNLGQGPELLIRYENEEAVDDSQLPKDRFSAERLKGVDSTLKIQPAELGDSAVYLCASSLDTHTGELFFGEGSRLTVL.

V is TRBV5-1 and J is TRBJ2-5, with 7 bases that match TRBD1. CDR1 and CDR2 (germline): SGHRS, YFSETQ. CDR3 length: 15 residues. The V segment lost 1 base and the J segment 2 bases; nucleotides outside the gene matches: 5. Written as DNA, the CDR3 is TGCGCCAGCAGCTTGTCGGGACAGCCTCAAGAGACCCAGTACTTC. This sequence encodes CASSLSGQPQETQYF.

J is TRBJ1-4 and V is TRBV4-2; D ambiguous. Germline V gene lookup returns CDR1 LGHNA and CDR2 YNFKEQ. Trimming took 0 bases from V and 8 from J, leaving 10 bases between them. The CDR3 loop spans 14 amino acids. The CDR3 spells CASSQDLVVEKLFF. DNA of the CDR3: TGTGCCAGCAGCCAAGATTTAGTCGTAGAAAAACTGTTTTTT.

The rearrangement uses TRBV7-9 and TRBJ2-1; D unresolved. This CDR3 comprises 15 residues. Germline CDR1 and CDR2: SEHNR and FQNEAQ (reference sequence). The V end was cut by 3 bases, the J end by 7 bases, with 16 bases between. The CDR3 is CASSFSLSLTNEQFF. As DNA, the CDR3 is TGTGCCAGCAGCTTCTCTTTGAGCCTTACAAATGAGCAGTTCTTC.

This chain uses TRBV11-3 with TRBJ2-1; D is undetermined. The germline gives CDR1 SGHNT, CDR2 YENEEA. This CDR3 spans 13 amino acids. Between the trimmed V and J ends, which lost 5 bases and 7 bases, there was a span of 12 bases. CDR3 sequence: CASSPPSRNEQFF. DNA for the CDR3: TGTGCCAGCAGCCCCCCGTCGCGGAATGAGCAGTTCTTC.

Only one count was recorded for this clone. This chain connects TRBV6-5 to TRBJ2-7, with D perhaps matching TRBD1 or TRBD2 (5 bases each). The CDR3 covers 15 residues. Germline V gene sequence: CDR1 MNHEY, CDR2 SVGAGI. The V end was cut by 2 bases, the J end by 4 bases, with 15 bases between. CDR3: CASSYRRDGFYEQYF. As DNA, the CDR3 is TGTGCCAGCAGTTACCGTAGGGACGGGTTTTACGAGCAGTACTTC.

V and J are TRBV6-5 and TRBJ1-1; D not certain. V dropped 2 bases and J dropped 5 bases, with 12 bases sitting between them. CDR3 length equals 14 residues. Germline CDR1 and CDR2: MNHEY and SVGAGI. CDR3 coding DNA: TGTGCCAGCAGTTACGGGAGGAGTGGAACTGAAGCTTTCTTT. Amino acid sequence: CASSYGRSGTEAFF.

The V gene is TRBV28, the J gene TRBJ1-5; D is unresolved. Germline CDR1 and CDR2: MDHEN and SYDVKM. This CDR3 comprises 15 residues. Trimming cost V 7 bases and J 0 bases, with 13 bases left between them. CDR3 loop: CASKIGGVSNQPQHF. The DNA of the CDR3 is TGTGCCAGCAAAATTGGTGGAGTTAGCAATCAGCCCCAGCATTTT.

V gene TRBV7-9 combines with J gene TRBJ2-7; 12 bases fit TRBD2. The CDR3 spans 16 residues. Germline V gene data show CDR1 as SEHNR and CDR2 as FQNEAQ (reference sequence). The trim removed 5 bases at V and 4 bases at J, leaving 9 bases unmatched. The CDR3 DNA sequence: TGTGCCAGCAGCCGTAGACTAGCGGGAGACACGTACGAGCAGTACTTC. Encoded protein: CASSRRLAGDTYEQYF.

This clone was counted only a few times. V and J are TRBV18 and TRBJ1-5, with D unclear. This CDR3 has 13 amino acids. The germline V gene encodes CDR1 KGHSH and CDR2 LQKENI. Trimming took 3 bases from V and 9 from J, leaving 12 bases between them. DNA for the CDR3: TGTGCCAGCTCACCTTCGATTATTACGCCCCAGCATTTT. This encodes CASSPSIITPQHF.

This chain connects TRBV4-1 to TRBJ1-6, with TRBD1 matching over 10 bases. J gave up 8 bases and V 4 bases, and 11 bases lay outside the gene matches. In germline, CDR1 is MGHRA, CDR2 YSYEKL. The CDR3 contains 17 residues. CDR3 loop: CASSPSPGQGLYSPLHF. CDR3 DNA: TGCGCCAGCAGCCCCTCACCGGGACAGGGGCTTTATTCACCCCTCCACTTT.

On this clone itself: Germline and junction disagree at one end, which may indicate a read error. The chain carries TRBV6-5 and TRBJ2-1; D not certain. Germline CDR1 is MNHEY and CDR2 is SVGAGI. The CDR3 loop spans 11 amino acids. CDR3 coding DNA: TGTGCCAGCGTCTCCGACAATGAGCAGTTCTTC. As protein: CASVSDNEQFF.

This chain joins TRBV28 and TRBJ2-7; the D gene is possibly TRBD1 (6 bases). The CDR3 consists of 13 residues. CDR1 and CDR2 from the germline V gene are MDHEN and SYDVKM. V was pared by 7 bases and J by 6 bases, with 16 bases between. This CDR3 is CASTPAGASEQYF. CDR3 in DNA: TGTGCCAGCACCCCAGCAGGGGCGAGCGAGCAGTACTTC.

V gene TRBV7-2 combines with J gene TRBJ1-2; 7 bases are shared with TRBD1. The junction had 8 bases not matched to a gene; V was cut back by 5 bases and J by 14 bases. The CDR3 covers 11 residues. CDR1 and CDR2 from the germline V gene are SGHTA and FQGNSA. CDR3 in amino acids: CASSLHRGQTF. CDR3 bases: TGTGCCAGCAGCCTCCACAGGGGTCAGACCTTC. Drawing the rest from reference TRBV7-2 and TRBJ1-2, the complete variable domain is GAGVSQSPSNKVTEKGKDVELRCDPISGHTALYWYRQSLGQGLEFLIYFQGNSAPDKSGLPSDRFSAERTGGSVSTLTIQRTQQEDSAVYLCASSLHRGQTFGSGTRLTVV.